These 15 T cell receptor beta chains were sequenced from one sample in a study of T cell changes during pregnancy in multiple sclerosis. Measured with immunoSEQ multiplex PCR; TCRdb has only the in-frame clones, and not every one. This sample yields tens of thousands of clones, of which around 90% are seen a single time; about 0.58% belongs to the top ten. The material was CD4+ T cells from peripheral blood mononuclear cells, obtained in the first trimester of pregnancy. These receptor sequences come from a female donor with multiple sclerosis, enrolled in a pregnancy study.

The rearrangement joins TRBV27 to TRBJ2-2; 12 bases agree with TRBD2. This CDR3 is built from 17 residues. J was trimmed by 7 bases and V by 6 bases; bases with no gene match: 12. Germline loops: CDR1 MNHEY, CDR2 SMNVEV (reference sequence). The CDR3 loop reads CASSPGLAGGPDGELFF. The CDR3 nucleotides read TGTGCCAGCAGCCCGGGGCTAGCGGGGGGGCCGGACGGGGAGCTGTTTTTT.

The rearrangement links TRBV20-1 to TRBJ2-7, with unresolved D. CDR3 length: 11 residues. Germline V lookup: CDR1 DFQATT, CDR2 SNEGSKA (reference sequence). V was clipped by 3 bases and J by 6 bases, with 9 bases between them. The CDR3 here is CSASFPGEQYF. DNA of the CDR3: TGCAGTGCTAGCTTCCCGGGCGAGCAGTACTTC.

The gene calls are TRBV25-1 and TRBJ2-1, with TRBD1 identical over 9 bases. This CDR3 contains 15 residues. With 3 bases clipped from V and 7 bases from J, the junction kept 7 bases outside the gene matches. Germline CDR1 and CDR2: MGHDK and SYGVNS. In DNA form, the CDR3 reads TGTGCCAGCAGTGATATAGGACAGGGGCGAAATGAGCAGTTCTTC. This gives the protein CASSDIGQGRNEQFF. The variable domain in full, with the rest retrieved from reference TRBV25-1 and TRBJ2-1, is EADIYQTPRYLVIGTGKKITLECSQTMGHDKMYWYQQDPGMELHLIHYSYGVNSTEKGDLSSESTVSRIRTEHFPLTLESARPSHTSQYLCASSDIGQGRNEQFFGPGTRLTVL.

This chain joins TRBV7-6 and TRBJ1-3; possible D gene TRBD1, 5 bases. V was clipped by 5 bases and J by 1 base, with 12 bases between them. Per the germline V gene, CDR1 is SGHVS and CDR2 is FNYEAQ. This CDR3 region has 15 residues. The CDR3 DNA is TGTGCCAGCAGCCGGGCGGGGGGATCTGGAAACACCATATATTTT. Protein sequence: CASSRAGGSGNTIYF.

This chain links TRBV7-8 with TRBJ1-1, with TRBD1 identical over 8 bases. This CDR3 is 14 amino acids long. V dropped 5 bases and J dropped 5; count of bases not matched to a gene: 7. Germline lookup yields CDR1 SGHVS and CDR2 FQNEAQ. The CDR3 DNA reads as TGTGCCAGCAGCATCGACAGGGGAGGAACTGAAGCTTTCTTT. Its translation is CASSIDRGGTEAFF. Full variable domain (outside the CDR3, taken from reference TRBV7-8 and TRBJ1-1): GAGVSQSPRYKVAKRGQDVALRCDPISGHVSLFWYQQALGQGPEFLTYFQNEAQLDKSGLPSDRFFAERPEGSVSTLKIQRTQQEDSAVYLCASSIDRGGTEAFFGQGTRLTVV.

V is TRBV7-2 and J is TRBJ2-6; D remains unclear. V was clipped by 1 base and J by 0 bases, with 13 bases between them. CDR1 and CDR2 from the germline V gene are SGHTA and FQGNSA. The CDR3 sequence is 18 residues long. The CDR3, as DNA: TGTGCCAGCAGCTTAGGGGCCTTTCCGAACTCTGGGGCCAACGTCCTGACTTTC. It yields the protein CASSLGAFPNSGANVLTF.

V and J are TRBV28 and TRBJ1-5, with 9 bases lining up with TRBD1. J lost 0 bases, V lost 7 bases, and 13 bases had no gene match. The germline CDR1 and CDR2 sequences are MDHEN and SYDVKM. The CDR3 runs to 18 residues. The CDR3 region is CASTPTAGQGYSNQPQHF. In DNA, the CDR3 is TGTGCCAGCACTCCCACTGCGGGACAGGGTTATAGCAATCAGCCCCAGCATTTT.

The chain couples TRBV5-1 to TRBJ1-1; the D is unclear. The CDR3 totals 15 residues. V gave up 0 bases and J gave up 2 bases, with 11 bases separating them. Germline CDR1 SGHRS, CDR2 YFSETQ. CDR3 in amino acids: CASSLARPRNTEAFF. In DNA, the CDR3 is TGCGCCAGCAGCTTGGCCAGGCCCCGAAACACTGAAGCTTTCTTT.

J is TRBJ1-2 and V is TRBV27, with D maybe TRBD1 (6 bases). The CDR3 is 11 residues long. V shed 6 bases and J shed 6 bases, with 8 bases lying between them. CDR1 and CDR2 from the germline V gene are MNHEY and SMNVEV (reference sequence). CDR3 protein: CASSQGHGYTF. The CDR3 bases are TGTGCCAGCAGCCAGGGGCATGGCTACACCTTC.

The CDR3, as DNA: TGTGCCAGCTCACCTCCCTTGGGCCTCTCTGGAAACACCATATATTTT. This encodes CASSPPLGLSGNTIYF. This rearrangement joins TRBV18 to TRBJ1-3, with D unclear. Germline assignment: CDR1 KGHSH and CDR2 LQKENI. V lost 3 bases and J 0 bases, leaving 12 bases between the germline ends. This CDR3 is built from 16 residues. The entire variable domain, with the rest obtained from reference TRBV18 and TRBJ1-3, is as follows: NAGVMQNPRHLVRRRGQEARLRCSPMKGHSHVYWYRQLPEEGLKFMVYLQKENIIDESGMPKERFSAEFPKEGPSILRIQQVVRGDSAAYFCASSPPLGLSGNTIYFGEGSWLTVV.

This chain uses TRBV28 with TRBJ2-1, with TRBD2 matching 11 bases. The CDR3 runs 14 residues. Germline-derived CDR1 and CDR2 are MDHEN and SYDVKM. After removal of 5 bases from V and 8 bases from J, the junction contained 5 bases not matched to a gene. The CDR3 region has the DNA TGTGCCAGCAGTACTAGCGGGAGTACCTATGAGCAGTTCTTC. Translated: CASSTSGSTYEQFF.

This sequence joins TRBV7-3 and TRBJ2-1, with D possibly matching TRBD2 (5 bases). Trimming cost V 4 bases and J 8 bases, with 15 bases left between them. Per the germline V gene, CDR1 is SGHTA and CDR2 is FQGTGA. The CDR3 covers 14 residues. CDR3 DNA: TGTGCCAGCAGCTCCCCCAGCGAGGGCGATGAGCAGTTCTTC. It codes for CASSSPSEGDEQFF.

The chain links TRBV7-2 to TRBJ1-6; 7 nucleotides align to TRBD1. The CDR3 spans 15 residues. CDR1 and CDR2 (germline): SGHTA, FQGNSA. With 6 bases clipped from V and 4 bases from J, the junction kept 6 bases outside the gene matches. The CDR3 reads CASSRTGAYNSPLHF. CDR3 nucleotide sequence: TGTGCCAGCAGTCGGACAGGCGCGTATAATTCACCCCTCCACTTT.

The J gene is TRBJ2-7, the V gene TRBV29-1; 8 nucleotides line up with TRBD2. The junction had 11 bases not matched to a gene; V was cut back by 5 bases and J by 5 bases. CDR1 and CDR2 from the germline V gene are SQVTM and ANQGSEA. This CDR3 is 14 amino acids long. As DNA, the CDR3 is TGCAGCGTTTCTTTTCGACTAGCGACTCACGAGCAGTACTTC. Its translation is CSVSFRLATHEQYF.

The chain is built from TRBV27 and TRBJ2-1; no reliable D call. The V end lost 5 bases, the J end lost 0 bases, and 11 bases lay between the germline ends. Per the germline V gene, CDR1 is MNHEY and CDR2 is SMNVEV (reference sequence). The CDR3 spans 15 residues. Written as DNA, the CDR3 is TGTGCCAGCAGTATGGCTAGGAGCTCCTACAATGAGCAGTTCTTC. Its protein is CASSMARSSYNEQFF.